The T cell receptor beta chain under discussion was sequenced for a study of beta chain features in type 1 diabetes. Study-wide results and caveats: Over-representation of high TCR-expressing cells was a possible consequence of cDNA sequencing. Across patients, naive, central memory and Treg TCRB repertoires exhibited apparently greater similarity than was observed across healthy donors.

Investigators reverse transcribed all isolated RNA, so they sequenced expressed TCRB transcripts. The data were produced by immunoSEQ multiplex PCR, yet TCRdb's version contains in-frame clones alone and is incomplete. In the table there are 860,000 or so clones, roughly 17% of which are singletons. This clone was seen only a few times. Its antigen is undetermined. Sequenced sample: naive CD4+ T cells from blood. The receptor's source is a woman between 18 and 30 years old in good health.

The CDR3 loop reads CSAVGQGPYGYTF. The CDR3 DNA sequence: TGCAGCGCCGTAGGACAGGGGCCCTATGGCTACACCTTC. The rearrangement joins TRBV29-1 to TRBJ1-2; the match to TRBD1 covers 9 bases. This CDR3 contains 13 residues. The trim removed 7 bases at V and 4 bases at J, leaving 7 bases unmatched. Germline V gene sequence: CDR1 SQVTM, CDR2 ANQGSEA.